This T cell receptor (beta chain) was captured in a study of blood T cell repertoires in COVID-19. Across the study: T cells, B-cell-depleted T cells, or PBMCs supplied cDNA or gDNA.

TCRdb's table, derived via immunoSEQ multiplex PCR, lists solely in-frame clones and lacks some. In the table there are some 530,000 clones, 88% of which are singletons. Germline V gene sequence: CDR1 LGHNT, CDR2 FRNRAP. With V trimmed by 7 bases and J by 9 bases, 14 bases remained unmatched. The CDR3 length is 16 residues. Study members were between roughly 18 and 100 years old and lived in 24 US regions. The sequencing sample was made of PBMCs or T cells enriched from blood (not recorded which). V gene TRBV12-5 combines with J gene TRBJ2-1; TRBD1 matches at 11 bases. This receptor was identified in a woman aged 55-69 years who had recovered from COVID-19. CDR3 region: CASALLGTGGNFEQFF. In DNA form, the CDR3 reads TGTGCTAGTGCCCTCCTCGGGACAGGGGGGAATTTTGAGCAGTTCTTC. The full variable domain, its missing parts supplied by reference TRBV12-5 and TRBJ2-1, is DARVTQTPRHKVTEMGQEVTMRCQPILGHNTVFWYRQTMMQGLELLAYFRNRAPLDDSGMPKDRFSAEMPDATLATLKIQPSEPRDSAVYFCASALLGTGGNFEQFFGPGTRLTVL.